This entry features one TCR beta chain sequence. The antigen remains unidentified. This entry belongs to a study of T cells in Graves' hyperthyroidism and ophthalmopathy. Study conclusions and caveats: Blood also carried most thyroid clonotypes expanded above 0.001. In validation, the model predicted ophthalmopathy. These predictions came a median about 6.5 months before onset.

Trimming removed 0 bases from V and 6 bases from J, with 11 bases in between. The CDR3 runs to 13 residues. The germline V gene has CDR1 DFQATT and CDR2 SNEGSKA (reference sequence). RNA transcripts were the template for amplifying TCR beta CDR3 regions. In the first-round RT-PCR of the TCR CDR3, the HTBI primer set was used. TCRdb itself ran the multiplex PCR reads through MiXCR, one entry per CDR3 protein. The sample lists approximately 560,000 distinct CDR3 sequences; 46% were seen once. The rearrangement links TRBV20-1 to TRBJ1-1, with unresolved D. The source of this sequence is a woman aged 18-29 years with Graves' hyperthyroidism. The specimen sequenced was peripheral blood or thyroid tissue (not recorded which). DNA for the CDR3: TGCAGTGCTAGAGAAGAGAGTCAAGCTGAAGCTTTCTTT. Translation gives CSAREESQAEAFF.